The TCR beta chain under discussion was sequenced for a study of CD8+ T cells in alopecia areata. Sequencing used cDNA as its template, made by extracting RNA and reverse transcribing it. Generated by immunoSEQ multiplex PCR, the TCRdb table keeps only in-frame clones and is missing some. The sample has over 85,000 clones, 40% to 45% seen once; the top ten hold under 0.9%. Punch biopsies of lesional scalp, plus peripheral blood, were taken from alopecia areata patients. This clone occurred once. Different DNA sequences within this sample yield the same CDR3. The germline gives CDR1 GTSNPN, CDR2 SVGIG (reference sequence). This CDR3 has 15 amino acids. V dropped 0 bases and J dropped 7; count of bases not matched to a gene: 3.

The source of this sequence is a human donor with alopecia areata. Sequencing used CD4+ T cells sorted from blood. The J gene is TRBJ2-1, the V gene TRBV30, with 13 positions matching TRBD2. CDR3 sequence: CAWSVGLAGANEQFF. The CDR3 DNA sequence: TGTGCCTGGAGTGTAGGACTAGCGGGGGCGAATGAGCAGTTCTTC.